The clone carrying this TCR beta chain is a singleton in its sample. Its antigen remains unidentified. CDR3 length: 14 residues. Germline V gene data show CDR1 as DFQATT and CDR2 as SNEGSKA (reference sequence). V shed 6 bases and J 2 bases; nucleotides not matched to a gene: 3. Through Arm-PCR of CDR3 regions and iRepertoire HTBI primers, TCR beta libraries were built. TCRdb re-derived calls from the multiplex PCR reads in MiXCR, one entry per CDR3 protein. The profile shows fewer than 600,000 distinct CDR3 sequences, around a fifth of them singletons. This specimen belongs to a study of regulatory T cells in long-lasting Graves disease. The wider study: Over 5 years of antithyroid drugs with positive TSH receptor antibodies was taken to mean persistent Graves' disease.

Overall study findings and caveats: Between persistent patients, thousands of public clonotypes were shared, exceeding the roughly 1,000 shared between new patients.

The time point is: persistent/refractory GD, antithyroid drugs over 5 years with positive TRAb. PBMCs were the source of the RNA used for TCR sequencing. Under American Thyroid Association guidelines, Graves' disease was diagnosed. This sequence originates from a female donor with Graves disease. The input for sequencing was peripheral blood mononuclear cells (PBMCs), taken when the disease was refractory, from a patient treated with antithyroid drugs. The rearrangement uses TRBV20-1 and TRBJ1-5, with 11 bases lining up with TRBD1. The CDR3, as DNA: TGCAGTGCCCGGACAGGGGGCGGCAATCAGCCCCAGCATTTT. Its translation: CSARTGGGNQPQHF.